This paragraph covers one T cell receptor beta chain sequence. The V gene lost 0 bases and the J gene lost 5 bases, with 13 bases spanning the gap. In germline, CDR1 is LGHDT, CDR2 YNNKEL (reference sequence). CDR3 length: 15 residues. Original data processing: It was from reference gene primer amplification that nucleated cell counts were estimated. The repertoire was sequenced with immunoSEQ multiplex PCR; TCRdb's copy has only in-frame clones and lacks some. The DNA was the basis for D and trimming; V, J and clone size are from that table. The table has fewer than 85,000 clones, 88% seen once. This sample is drawn from a study of blood T cell repertoires in COVID-19. Study details: PBMCs, B-cell-depleted T cells, or T cells were the source of the cDNA or gDNA that made up the material.

This clonotype was sampled from a human donor in a cohort sampled during active COVID-19. The sequenced material came from peripheral blood. This sequence joins TRBV3-1 (or the pseudogene TRBV3-2) and TRBJ1-2; D remains ambiguous. The CDR3 region has the DNA TGTGCCAGCAGCCAAGAAGGTCACGGGGTTTATGGCTACACCTTC. Its translation: CASSQEGHGVYGYTF.